Below are 9 T cell receptor beta chains sequenced from a single sample in a study of neoadjuvant nivolumab and ipilimumab in lung cancer. Assay used: immunoSEQ multiplex PCR; TCRdb lists only in-frame clones, some missing. Among over 25,000 clones listed, approximately 84% were seen once. The sequenced sample was peripheral blood, obtained before neoadjuvant nivolumab, alone or with ipilimumab. These TCRs come from an adult with non-small cell lung cancer.

J is TRBJ2-1 and V is TRBV13; TRBD2 aligns across 13 bases. The junction had 7 bases not matched to a gene; V was cut back by 3 bases and J by 8 bases. Germline V lookup: CDR1 PRHDT, CDR2 FYEKMQ (reference sequence). CDR3 length: 16 residues. The CDR3 DNA reads TGTGCCAGCAGCTTCCGGACTAGCGGGGGTAGAGATGAGCAGTTCTTC. Translation: CASSFRTSGGRDEQFF.

The rearrangement uses TRBV27 and TRBJ1-4; D ambiguous. Trimming removed 5 bases from V and 11 bases from J, with 15 bases in between. The CDR3 length is 13 residues. Per the germline V gene, CDR1 is MNHEY and CDR2 is SMNVEV (reference sequence). The CDR3, as DNA: TGTGCCAGCAGTCCCCTGGGGAGTGACAAACTGTTTTTT. Its protein is CASSPLGSDKLFF.

The chain is built from TRBV4-1 and TRBJ1-2, with D hard to call. V lost 1 base to trimming and J lost 2 bases, with 5 bases between them. The germline CDR1 and CDR2 sequences are MGHRA and YSYEKL. The CDR3 length is 13 residues. CDR3 nucleotide sequence: TGCGCCAGCAGCCAAGCCGTGAACTATGGCTACACCTTC. The encoded protein is CASSQAVNYGYTF.

The chain joins TRBV11-3 to TRBJ2-7; a weak D match, TRBD1 (6 bases). CDR3 length: 12 residues. The ends were cut back, 5 bases at V and 6 bases at J, with 11 bases in the middle. CDR1 SGHNT and CDR2 YENEEA come from the germline V gene. CDR3 DNA: TGTGCCAGCAGCATCAGGGGTTCCGAGCAGTACTTC. Translation: CASSIRGSEQYF.

This clone was detected only once. The chain uses TRBV7-8 and TRBJ2-1; the D gene is possibly TRBD2 (7 bases). V was shortened by 4 bases and J by 8 bases, with 18 bases between the two germline ends. The germline CDR1 and CDR2 sequences are SGHVS and FQNEAQ. This CDR3 spans 15 amino acids. Here the CDR3 DNA reads TGTGCCAGCAGCTCCGTGGTTACGGGGGGCGATGAGCAGTTCTTC. Its protein product is CASSSVVTGGDEQFF.

V gene TRBV4-3 combines with J gene TRBJ2-1, with 11 nucleotides matching TRBD2. V shed 0 bases, J shed 1 base, and the junction held 8 bases outside the gene matches. CDR1 LGHNA and CDR2 YSLEER come from the germline V gene. This CDR3 has 19 amino acids. The DNA for the CDR3 is TGCGCCAGCAGCCAAGATCCGAGACTAGCGGGGTCGTCCTACAATGAGCAGTTCTTC. Protein product: CASSQDPRLAGSSYNEQFF.

The genes are TRBV4-1 and TRBJ2-1; the D is unclear. The CDR3 is made up of 16 amino acids. Between the trimmed V and J ends, which lost 2 bases and 0 bases, there was a span of 11 bases. The germline V gene encodes CDR1 MGHRA and CDR2 YSYEKL. For the CDR3, the DNA is TGCGCCAGCAGCCAAATTGACCTCGTCTCCTACAATGAGCAGTTCTTC. Its protein is CASSQIDLVSYNEQFF.

The CDR3 protein is CASSQPTGVVDTEAFF. Here the CDR3 DNA reads TGCGCCAGCAGCCAGCCCACAGGGGTGGTTGACACTGAAGCTTTCTTT. The chain combines TRBV4-1 with TRBJ1-1, with TRBD1 matching 7 bases. V was clipped by 3 bases and J by 3 bases; unmatched bases: 10. Germline-derived CDR1 and CDR2 are MGHRA and YSYEKL. The CDR3 is 16 residues long.

The V and J genes are TRBV4-2 and TRBJ1-6; D gene uncertain. V lost 2 bases and J lost 10, with 12 bases in between. Germline V gene data show CDR1 as LGHNA and CDR2 as YNFKEQ. CDR3 size: 14 residues. Here the CDR3 reads CASSQTTGVSPLHF. CDR3 bases: TGTGCCAGCAGCCAAACCACTGGGGTCTCACCCCTCCACTTT.